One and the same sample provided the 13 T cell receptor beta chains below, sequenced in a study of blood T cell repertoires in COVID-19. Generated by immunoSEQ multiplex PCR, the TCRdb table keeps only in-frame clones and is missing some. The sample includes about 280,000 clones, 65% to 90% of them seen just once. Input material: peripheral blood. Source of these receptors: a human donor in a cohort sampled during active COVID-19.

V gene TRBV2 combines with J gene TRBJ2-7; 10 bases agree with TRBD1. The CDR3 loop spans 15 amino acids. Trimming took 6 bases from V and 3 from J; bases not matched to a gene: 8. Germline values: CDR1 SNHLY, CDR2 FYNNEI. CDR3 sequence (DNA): TGTGCCAGCAGCCCTAAGGGACAGGGGTTCTACGAGCAGTACTTC. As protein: CASSPKGQGFYEQYF.

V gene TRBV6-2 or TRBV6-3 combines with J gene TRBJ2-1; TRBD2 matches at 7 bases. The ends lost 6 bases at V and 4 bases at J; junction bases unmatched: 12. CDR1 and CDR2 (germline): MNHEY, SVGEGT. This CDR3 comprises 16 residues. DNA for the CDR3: TGTGCCAGCAGCGACCCTAGCGGAAGACTTTACAATGAGCAGTTCTTC. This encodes CASSDPSGRLYNEQFF.

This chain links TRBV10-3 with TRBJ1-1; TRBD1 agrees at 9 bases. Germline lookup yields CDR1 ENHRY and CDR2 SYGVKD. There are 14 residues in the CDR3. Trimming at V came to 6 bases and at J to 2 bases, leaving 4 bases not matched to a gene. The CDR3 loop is CAISLQGANTEAFF. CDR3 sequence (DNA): TGTGCCATCAGCTTACAGGGGGCAAACACTGAAGCTTTCTTT.

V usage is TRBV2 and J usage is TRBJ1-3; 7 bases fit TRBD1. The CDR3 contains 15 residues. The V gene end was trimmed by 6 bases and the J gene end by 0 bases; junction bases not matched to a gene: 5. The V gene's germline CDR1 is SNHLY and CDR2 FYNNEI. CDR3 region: CASRTDRVSGNTIYF. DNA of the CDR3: TGTGCCAGCAGAACCGACAGGGTCTCTGGAAACACCATATATTTT.

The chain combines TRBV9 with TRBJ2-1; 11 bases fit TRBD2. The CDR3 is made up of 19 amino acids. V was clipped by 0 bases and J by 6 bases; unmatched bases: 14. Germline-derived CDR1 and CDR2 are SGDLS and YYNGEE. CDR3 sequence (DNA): TGTGCCAGCAGCGTAGGGTGGGGACTAGCGGCAACGAACCTCAATGAGCAGTTCTTC. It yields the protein CASSVGWGLAATNLNEQFF.

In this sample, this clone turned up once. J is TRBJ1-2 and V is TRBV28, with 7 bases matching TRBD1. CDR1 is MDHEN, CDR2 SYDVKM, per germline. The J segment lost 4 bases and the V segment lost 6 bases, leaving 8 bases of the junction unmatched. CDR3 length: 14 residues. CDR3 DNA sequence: TGTGCCAGCAGCTCGGGACAGAGCCTCTATGGCTACACCTTC. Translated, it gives CASSSGQSLYGYTF.

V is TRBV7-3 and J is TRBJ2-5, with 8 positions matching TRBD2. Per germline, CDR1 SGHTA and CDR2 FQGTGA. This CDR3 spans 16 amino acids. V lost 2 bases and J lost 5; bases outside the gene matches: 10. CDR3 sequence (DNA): TGTGCCAGCAGCTTAGACGGGAGGGGTGGAGAGGAGACCCAGTACTTC. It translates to CASSLDGRGGEETQYF.

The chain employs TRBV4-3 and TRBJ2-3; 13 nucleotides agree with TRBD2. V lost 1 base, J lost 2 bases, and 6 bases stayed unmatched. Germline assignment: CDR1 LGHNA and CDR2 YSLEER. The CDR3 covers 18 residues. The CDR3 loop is CASSQGLAGGPNTDTQYF. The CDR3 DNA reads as TGCGCCAGCAGCCAAGGACTAGCGGGAGGACCTAACACAGATACGCAGTATTTT.

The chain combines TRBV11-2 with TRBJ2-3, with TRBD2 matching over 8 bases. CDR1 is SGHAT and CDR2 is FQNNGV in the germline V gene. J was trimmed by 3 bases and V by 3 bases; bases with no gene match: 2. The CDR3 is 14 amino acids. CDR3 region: CASSLTGGTDTQYF. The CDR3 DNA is TGTGCCAGCAGCTTGACGGGAGGGACAGATACGCAGTATTTT.

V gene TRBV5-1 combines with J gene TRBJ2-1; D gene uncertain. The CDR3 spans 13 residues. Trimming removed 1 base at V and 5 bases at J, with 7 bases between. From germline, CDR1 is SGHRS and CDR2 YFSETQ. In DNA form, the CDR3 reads TGCGCCAGCAGCTTGAACTTAAACAATGAGCAGTTCTTC. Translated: CASSLNLNNEQFF.

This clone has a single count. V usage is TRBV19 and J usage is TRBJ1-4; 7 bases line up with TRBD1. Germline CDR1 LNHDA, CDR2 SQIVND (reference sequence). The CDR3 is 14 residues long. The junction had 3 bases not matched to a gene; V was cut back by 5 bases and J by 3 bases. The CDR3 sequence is CASSAGTANEKLFF. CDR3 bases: TGTGCCAGTAGTGCCGGGACAGCTAATGAAAAACTGTTTTTT.

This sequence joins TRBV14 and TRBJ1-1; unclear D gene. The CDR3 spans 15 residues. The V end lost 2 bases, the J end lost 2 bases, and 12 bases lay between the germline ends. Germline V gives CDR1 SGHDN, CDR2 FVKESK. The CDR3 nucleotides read TGTGCCAGCAGCCAATACTGGGGAGTAAACACTGAAGCTTTCTTT. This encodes CASSQYWGVNTEAFF.

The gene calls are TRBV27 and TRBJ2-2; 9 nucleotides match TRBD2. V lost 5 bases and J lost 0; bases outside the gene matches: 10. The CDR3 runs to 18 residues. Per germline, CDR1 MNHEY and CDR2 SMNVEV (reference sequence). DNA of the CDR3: TGTGCCAGCAGTAGCCCTCCTAGCGGGAAAGCGAACACCGGGGAGCTGTTTTTT. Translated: CASSSPPSGKANTGELFF.